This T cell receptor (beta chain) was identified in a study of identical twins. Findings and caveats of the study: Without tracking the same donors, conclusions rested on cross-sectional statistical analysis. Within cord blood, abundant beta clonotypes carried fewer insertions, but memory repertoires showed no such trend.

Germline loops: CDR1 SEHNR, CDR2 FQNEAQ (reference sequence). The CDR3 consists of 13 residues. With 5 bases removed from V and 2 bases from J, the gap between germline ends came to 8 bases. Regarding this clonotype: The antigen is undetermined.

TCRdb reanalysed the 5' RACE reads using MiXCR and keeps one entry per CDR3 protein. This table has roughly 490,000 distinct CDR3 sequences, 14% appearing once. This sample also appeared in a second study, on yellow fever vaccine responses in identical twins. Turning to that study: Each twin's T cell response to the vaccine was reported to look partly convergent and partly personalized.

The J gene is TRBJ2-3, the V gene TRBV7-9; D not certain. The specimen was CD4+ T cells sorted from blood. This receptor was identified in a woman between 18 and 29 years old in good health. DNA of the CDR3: TGTGCCAGCAGCATTAGCCACACAGATACGCAGTATTTT. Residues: CASSISHTDTQYF.